This T cell receptor (beta chain) is drawn from a study of cytomegalovirus exposure and HLA in healthy donors (dated by TCRdb to about 2017). Context from the whole study: An earlier analysis of some 620 of the donors reported 276 Gb of sequence data and 95 million to 140 million unique TCR beta sequences obtained from about 170 million T cells. Around 330 gigabases of sequencing data and around 88 million unique TCR sequences made up an early release that covered some 640 HLA-typed donors. Among the approximately 430 genotyped donors, about 85% belonged to the genetic ancestry cluster associated with self-reported Caucasian donors. The aim of the study was to test whether cataloging public T cell receptors could identify signatures of past pathogen exposure. Using immunosequencing, the study profiled T cell repertoires from fewer than 850 subjects and related those repertoires to cytomegalovirus serostatus. A separate validation cohort of 100 to 150 different subjects was used in addition to the 666-subject first cohort. The study combined high-throughput TCR immunosequencing, statistical association of individual TCRs with disease status, and machine learning to predict cytomegalovirus infection status. To study patterns of TCR occurrence, a later analysis re-analyzed previously published TCR beta repertoires from around 700 donors and added high-resolution HLA genotyping. Rather than using new phenotypic data, the later analysis identified candidate immune exposures from TCR beta sequences and from how often those sequences occurred across donors. To decide whether each TCR beta V gene segment behaved as functional or pseudogenic, an earlier analysis of some 600 of the donors relied on high-throughput TCR beta sequencing. Donor age, sex, ethnicity and CMV serostatus were compiled together with the repertoire data. In a later genetic analysis, genome-wide SNP genotypes for about three fifths of the roughly 670 donors were used, and that subset was treated as a discovery cohort. All discovery cohort repertoires had been generated on a single sequencing platform. HLA typing covered class I and class II loci at four-digit resolution. The number of donors typed differed by locus, with roughly 629-640 for A, B, C, DRB1 and DQB1, 522 for DQA1, under 610 for DPA1, and over 400 for DPB1. About five DR-DQ haplotypes were treated as single units for association and clustering because of strong linkage in the cohort. Among around 400 genotyped donors of the cohort, an average of around 240,000 unique TCR beta nucleotide sequences was sequenced per donor, of which 15% to 20% were non-productive. The investigation overall reported the following: Sequencing depth was assumed to be roughly uniform across donors in the presence/absence analyses, though that assumption may not hold. When HLA alleles, especially DR and DQ, strongly co-occurred, attributing TCR associations to individual alleles was difficult. In vitro tests confirmed that three of the cytomegalovirus-associated TCR beta chains recognize cytomegalovirus antigens. The classifier was reported to diagnose cytomegalovirus status with high specificity and sensitivity in both the original cohort and the validation cohort. A further reported finding was that TCR beta sequences accurately predicted the HLA-A and HLA-B alleles for most subjects in the first cohort. A later genetic analysis associated a missense DCLRE1C variant with V-gene and J-gene trimming of TCR beta chains, and an independent cohort replicated the association. In a later analysis, most CMV-associated TCR beta chains were found to appear HLA-restricted, with HLA associations seemingly driven largely by CMV exposure. In a later analysis, TCR association rates were found to vary across HLA loci, with the most associated TCRs seen for DRB1 alleles and the fewest for HLA-C alleles. A later analysis found that HLA-associated TCR beta chains were more clonally expanded and had lower generation probabilities than equally common non-associated chains. It was suggested by the authors that the approach could potentially be generalized to other disease states and immunological phenotypes. Compared with the roughly 600-donor mean, donors in an Asian-associated ancestry cluster had fewer N-insertions in productive TCRs, according to a later genetic analysis. Broadly in line with IMGT annotations, most TCR beta V segments showed up in productive rearrangements about 87% or about 30% of the time in an earlier analysis of 587 of the donors. A group of highly shared sequence variants was considered likely to be a technical artifact of the sequencing pipeline. A later analysis reported that several top co-occurrence clusters appeared linked to parvovirus B19, influenza, CMV and Epstein-Barr virus. The 87-base-pair reads could not distinguish some IMGT-functional V segments, including TRBV6-2 and TRBV6-3, so those segments were excluded. This cohort had only TCR beta chains sequenced, and the lack of alpha or paired-chain data limited which features could be detected. Correlated functional status among segregating V segments might reflect linkage disequilibrium, but an unknown experimental factor could not be ruled out. The only immune exposure information available for the cohort was CMV serostatus. Most TCR sequences were observed very rarely across donors, whereas some public TCRs were present in many individuals. In the study, some 160 TCR beta chains were listed as associated with cytomegalovirus. Because HLA typing was unavailable for some donors at each locus, only the typed subset was used in association tests. In a later analysis, about 17,000 TCR beta sequences were associated with specific HLA alleles at a false discovery rate of 0.05. The earlier analysis of about 600 of the donors excluded roughly 16 rarely observed V segments, including chromosome 9 orphons, because counts were too low.

A word on this clone: What antigen it recognizes has not been identified. Base qualities were left out, and no much larger clone turns up one base away.

Library creation used the immunoSEQ multiplex PCR assay. A mixture of 60 forward primers for TCR Vbeta segments and 13 reverse primers for TCR Jbeta segments was used in the multiplex PCR. A multiplex PCR assay on genomic DNA amplified the CDR3 region of rearranged TCR beta genes. The Illumina HiSeq System was used to sequence the amplified TCR beta libraries as 87-base-pair reads. The paper's data handling went like this. Across the 700 or so repertoires, a later analysis counted approximately 83 million unique TCR beta chains, approximately 12 million of which were shared by at least two donors. To remove PCR and sequencing errors, raw reads were error-corrected and collapsed into unique sequences using a nearest-neighbor algorithm that merged closely related sequences. CDR3 sequences were aligned to IMGT reference sequences to assign V, D and J gene segments. Each retained sequence needed at least a six-nucleotide match to both a V gene segment and a J gene segment. A rearrangement was called productive if the CDR3 had no stop codons and remained in frame with V and J, and every other rearrangement was called non-productive. Following IMGT convention, CDR3 was defined as the stretch from the second conserved V-encoded cysteine to the conserved J-encoded phenylalanine. Sequences without an unambiguous match to a single V gene segment were excluded from the earlier analysis of about 630 of the donors. An earlier analysis of approximately 590 of the donors classified V segments as functional when productive rearrangements were above 56.7% and as segregating when the standard deviation between donors was above 5%. A statistical classification framework was developed to diagnose cytomegalovirus status using the catalog of TCR beta chain sequences. In a later analysis, TCR nucleotide sequences were compared against IMGT/GENE-DB human TR gene sequences so that V and J genes could be assigned. Using the TCRdist pipeline, a later analysis assigned CDR3 sequences along with most-parsimonious VDJ recombination scenarios. In a later analysis, each TCR beta chain was defined by its CDR3 amino acid sequence together with its V-gene family, and reads lacking a unique V-gene family were excluded. To address suspected cross-contamination and a sequencing artifact, a later analysis removed 592 highly shared, low-generation-probability nucleotide sequences. A later analysis calculated a clonal expansion index for each public chain from normalized within-repertoire ranks of inferred template counts. A later analysis computed generation probabilities with a VDJ recombination model fitted to out-of-frame rearrangements, and checked the results against IGoR. Hypergeometric tests were used in a later analysis to score TCR-TCR, TCR-HLA and TCR-CMV co-occurrence, with a repertoire-size bias correction applied to the TCR pairs. A later analysis estimated false discovery rates by permuting HLA or CMV assignments 20 times. In a later analysis, co-occurring TCRs were grouped using DBSCAN, and TCRdist sequence similarity was added for clustering within HLA-allele-positive subsets. For co-occurrence clustering, repertoires with fewer than 30,000 or more than 120,000 public chains were excluded, along with about five repertoires with anomalous nucleotide sharing. In TCRdb, the immuneACCESS table is reduced to in-frame sequences with V and J assigned. These tables do not hold every clone; where another copy was compared, an unresolved V gene accounts for under half, and the others remain unexplained. V and J calls and clone size come straight from that table; D and trimming were deduced from the DNA. This sample holds about 160,000 clones; 82% were observed only once. Over 1.2% of the sample rests with the top ten.

The cohort consisted of some 730 healthy bone marrow donors. At the time of sampling, all cohort members were nominally healthy, though unrecorded immune exposures were likely present. The donor was CMV seropositive and belonged to the group of 250 to 300 seropositive cohort members. Every donor gave a peripheral blood sample, and the peripheral blood mononuclear cells from that sample were used for TCR beta sequencing. The Qiagen DNeasy Blood Extraction Kit was used to extract genomic DNA from the blood cell samples. The germline V gene sets CDR1 to SGHDT and CDR2 to YYEEEE. From the cysteine up to the phenylalanine, the CDR3 has a length of 14 residues. Left in the record is the CDR3 DNA by itself, 42 bases read in frame from the first base. Trimming removed 1 base from V and 9 bases from J, leaving 16 bases between the germline ends.

The chain couples TRBV5-6 to TRBJ1-2, with the D gene not confidently named. The source is a girl between 5 and 17 years old in good health and CMV-seropositive. The sequenced sample consisted of PBMCs. This receptor has the CDR3 CASSLFRHLGSYTF. The nucleotide sequence reads TGTGCCAGCAGCTTGTTCAGACACCTCGGTAGCTACACCTTC.